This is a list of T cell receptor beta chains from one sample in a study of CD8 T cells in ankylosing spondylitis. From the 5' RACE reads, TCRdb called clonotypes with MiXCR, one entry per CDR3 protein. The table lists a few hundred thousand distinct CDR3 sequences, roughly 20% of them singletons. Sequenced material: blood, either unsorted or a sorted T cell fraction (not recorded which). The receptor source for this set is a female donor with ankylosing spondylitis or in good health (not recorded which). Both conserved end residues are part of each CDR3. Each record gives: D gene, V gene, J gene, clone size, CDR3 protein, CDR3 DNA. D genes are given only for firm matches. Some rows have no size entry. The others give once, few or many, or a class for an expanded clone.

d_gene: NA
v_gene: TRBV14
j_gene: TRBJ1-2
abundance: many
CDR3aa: CASSQWGLAYTF
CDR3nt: TGTGCCAGCAGCCAATGGGGTCTCGCCTACACCTTC

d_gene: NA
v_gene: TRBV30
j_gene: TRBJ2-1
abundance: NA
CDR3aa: CACSLGGGNEQFF
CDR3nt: TGTGCCTGTTCCCTAGGGGGTGGGAATGAGCAGTTCTTC

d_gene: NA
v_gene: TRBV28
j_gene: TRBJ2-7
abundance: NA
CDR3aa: CASKGRVEQYF
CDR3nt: TGTGCCTCTAAGGGAAGGGTCGAGCAGTACTTC

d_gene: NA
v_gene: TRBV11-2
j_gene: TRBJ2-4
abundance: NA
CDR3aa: CASSLDGVAKNIQYF
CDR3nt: TGTGCCAGCAGCTTAGATGGGGTAGCCAAAAACATTCAGTACTTC

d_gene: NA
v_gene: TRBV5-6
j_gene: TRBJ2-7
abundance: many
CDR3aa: CASSLRGGYEQYF
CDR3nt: TGTGCCAGCAGCTTGCGGGGTGGCTACGAGCAGTACTTC

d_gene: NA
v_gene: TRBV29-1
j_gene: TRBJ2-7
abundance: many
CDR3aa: CSVAEQGEQYF
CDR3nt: TGCAGCGTTGCGGAACAGGGCGAGCAGTACTTC

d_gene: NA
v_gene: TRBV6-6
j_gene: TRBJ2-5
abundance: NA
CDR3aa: CASSYSRWETQYF
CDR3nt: TGTGCCAGCAGTTACTCGAGGTGGGAGACCCAGTACTTC

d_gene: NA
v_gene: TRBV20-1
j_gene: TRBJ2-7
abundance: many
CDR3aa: CSASLGSYHEQYF
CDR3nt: TGCAGTGCTTCCTTGGGGAGCTACCACGAGCAGTACTTC

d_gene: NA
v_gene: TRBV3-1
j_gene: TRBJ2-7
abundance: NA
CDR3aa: CASSQRSDSSYEQYF
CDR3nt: TGTGCCAGCAGCCAAAGGAGTGACAGCTCCTACGAGCAGTACTTC

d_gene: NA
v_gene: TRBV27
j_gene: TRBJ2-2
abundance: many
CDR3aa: CASSFVTGELFF
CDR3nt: TGTGCCAGCAGTTTCGTCACCGGGGAGCTGTTTTTT

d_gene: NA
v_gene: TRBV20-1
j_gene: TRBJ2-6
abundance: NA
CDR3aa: CSARVIDAGANVLTF
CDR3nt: TGCAGTGCTAGAGTAATAGATGCTGGGGCCAACGTCCTGACTTTC

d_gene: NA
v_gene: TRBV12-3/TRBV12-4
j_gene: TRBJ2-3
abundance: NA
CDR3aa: CASSSSGSTDTQYF
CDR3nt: TGTGCCAGCAGCTCCAGCGGGAGCACAGATACGCAGTATTTT

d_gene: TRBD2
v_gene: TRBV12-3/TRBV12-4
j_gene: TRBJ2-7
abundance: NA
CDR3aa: CASSPPPASGHSYEQYF
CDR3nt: TGTGCCAGCAGCCCTCCCCCGGCTAGCGGTCACTCCTACGAGCAGTACTTC

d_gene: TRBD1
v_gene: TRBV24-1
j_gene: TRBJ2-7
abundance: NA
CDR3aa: CATPVGTGYHEQYF
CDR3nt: TGTGCCACCCCGGTTGGGACAGGGTACCACGAGCAGTACTTC

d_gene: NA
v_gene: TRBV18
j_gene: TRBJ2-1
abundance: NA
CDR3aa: CASSPPGGAATYNEQFF
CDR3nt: TGTGCCAGCTCACCCCCTGGGGGCGCCGCAACCTACAATGAGCAGTTCTTC

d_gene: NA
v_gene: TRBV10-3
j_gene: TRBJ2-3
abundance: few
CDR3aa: CAISAPQDTDTQYF
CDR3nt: TGTGCCATCAGTGCCCCCCAGGACACAGATACGCAGTATTTT

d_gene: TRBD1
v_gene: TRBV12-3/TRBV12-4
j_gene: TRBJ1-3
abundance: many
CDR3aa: CASSPGTGGKNTIYF
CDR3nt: TGTGCCAGCAGTCCCGGGACAGGGGGCAAAAACACCATATATTTT

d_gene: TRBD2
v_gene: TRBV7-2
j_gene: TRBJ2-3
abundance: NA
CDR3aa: CASSIAGAGDTQYF
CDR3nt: TGTGCCAGCAGCATAGCGGGAGCGGGAGATACGCAGTATTTT

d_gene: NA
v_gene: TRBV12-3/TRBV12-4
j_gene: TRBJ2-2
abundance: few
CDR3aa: CASTLFVNTGELFF
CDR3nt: TGTGCCAGCACCTTATTCGTCAACACCGGGGAGCTGTTTTTT

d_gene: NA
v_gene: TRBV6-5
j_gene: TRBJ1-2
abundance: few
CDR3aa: CASSSGRENGYTF
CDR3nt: TGTGCCAGCAGTTCCGGAAGGGAGAATGGCTACACCTTC

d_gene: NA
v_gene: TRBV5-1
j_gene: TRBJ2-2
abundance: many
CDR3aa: CATFEADHTGELFF
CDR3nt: TGCGCCACCTTCGAGGCAGACCACACCGGGGAGCTGTTTTTT

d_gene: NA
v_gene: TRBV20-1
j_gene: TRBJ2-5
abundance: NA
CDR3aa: CSARGVATPQETQYF
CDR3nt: TGCAGTGCTAGAGGCGTAGCGACTCCTCAAGAGACCCAGTACTTC

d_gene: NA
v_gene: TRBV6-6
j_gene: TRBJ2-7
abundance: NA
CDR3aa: CASTAALYEQYF
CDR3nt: TGTGCCAGCACCGCAGCGCTCTACGAGCAGTACTTC

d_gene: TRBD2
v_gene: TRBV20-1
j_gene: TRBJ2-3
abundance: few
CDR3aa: CSARGGLSTDTQYF
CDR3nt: TGCAGTGCTCGCGGGGGTCTGAGCACAGATACGCAGTATTTT

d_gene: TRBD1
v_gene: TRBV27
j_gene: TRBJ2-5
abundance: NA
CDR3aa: CASSFLPTGVETQYF
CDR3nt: TGTGCCAGCAGTTTCCTTCCGACAGGGGTGGAGACCCAGTACTTC

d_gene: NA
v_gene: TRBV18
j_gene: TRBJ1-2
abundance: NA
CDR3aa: CASSPGPSLDGYTF
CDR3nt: TGTGCCAGCTCACCGGGACCGTCTCTTGATGGCTACACCTTC

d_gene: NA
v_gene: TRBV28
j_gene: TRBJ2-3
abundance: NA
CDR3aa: CASSLSTGGTDTQYF
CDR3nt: TGTGCCAGCAGTTTATCTACGGGAGGCACAGATACGCAGTATTTT

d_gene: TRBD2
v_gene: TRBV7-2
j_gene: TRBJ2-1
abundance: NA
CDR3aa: CASSLEAGAGYNEQFF
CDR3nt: TGTGCCAGCAGCTTAGAAGCGGGAGCGGGGTACAATGAGCAGTTCTTC

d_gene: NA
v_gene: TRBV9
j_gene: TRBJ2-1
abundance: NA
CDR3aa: CASSVDGGNYNEQFF
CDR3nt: TGTGCCAGCAGCGTAGATGGGGGGAACTACAATGAGCAGTTCTTC

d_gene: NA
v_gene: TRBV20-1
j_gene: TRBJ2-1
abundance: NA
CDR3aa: CSASQTLRTSSYNEQFF
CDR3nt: TGCAGTGCTTCCCAGACTCTGCGGACAAGCTCCTACAATGAGCAGTTCTTC

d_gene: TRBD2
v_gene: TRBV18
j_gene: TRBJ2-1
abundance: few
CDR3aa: CASSLGLAGGYEQFF
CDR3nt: TGTGCCAGCTCGCTGGGACTAGCGGGAGGGTATGAGCAGTTCTTC

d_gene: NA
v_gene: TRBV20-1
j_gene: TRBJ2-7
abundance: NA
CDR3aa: CSARDRSERAPYEQYF
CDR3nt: TGCAGTGCTAGAGATCGATCTGAGCGGGCGCCCTACGAGCAGTACTTC

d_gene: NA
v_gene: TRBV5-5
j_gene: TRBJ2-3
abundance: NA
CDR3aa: CASSLMGGGTTDTQYF
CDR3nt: TGTGCCAGCAGCCTCATGGGGGGCGGGACCACAGATACGCAGTATTTT

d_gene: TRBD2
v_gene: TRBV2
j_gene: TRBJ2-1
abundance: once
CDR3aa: CASKGLAYNEQFF
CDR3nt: TGTGCCAGCAAGGGACTAGCGTACAATGAGCAGTTCTTC

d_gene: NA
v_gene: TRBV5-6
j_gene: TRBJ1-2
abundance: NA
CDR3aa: CASSPQGIGYGYTF
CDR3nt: TGTGCCAGCAGCCCTCAGGGTATCGGCTATGGCTACACCTTC

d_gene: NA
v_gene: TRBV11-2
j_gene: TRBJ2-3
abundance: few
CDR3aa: CASSLERVTTDTQYF
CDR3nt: TGTGCCAGCAGCTTAGAGAGGGTTACCACAGATACGCAGTATTTT

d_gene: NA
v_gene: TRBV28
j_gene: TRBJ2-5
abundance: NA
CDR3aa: CASRGGGGSKETQYF
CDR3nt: TGTGCCAGCCGGGGAGGGGGCGGTTCGAAGGAGACCCAGTACTTC

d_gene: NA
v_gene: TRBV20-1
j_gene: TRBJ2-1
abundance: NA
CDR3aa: CSAAWKRGDYNEQFF
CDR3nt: TGCAGTGCCGCCTGGAAGAGGGGAGATTACAATGAGCAGTTCTTC

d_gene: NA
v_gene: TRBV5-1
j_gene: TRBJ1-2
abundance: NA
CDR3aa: CASSRSTDYGYTF
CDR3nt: TGCGCCAGCAGCCGTAGTACAGACTATGGCTACACCTTC

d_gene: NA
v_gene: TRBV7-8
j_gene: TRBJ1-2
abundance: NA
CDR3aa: CASSPRTGGGYTF
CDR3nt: TGTGCCAGCAGCCCCCGGACCGGAGGGGGCTACACCTTC

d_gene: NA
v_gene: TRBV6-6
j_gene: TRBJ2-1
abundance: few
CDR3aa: CASSYSLGEQFF
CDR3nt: TGTGCCAGCAGTTACTCCCTGGGTGAGCAGTTCTTC

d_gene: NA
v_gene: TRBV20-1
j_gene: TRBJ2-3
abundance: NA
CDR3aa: CSDTGRKGTDTQYF
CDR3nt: TGCAGTGATACAGGACGTAAGGGGACAGATACGCAGTATTTT

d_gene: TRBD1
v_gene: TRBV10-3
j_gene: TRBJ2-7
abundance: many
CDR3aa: CAISDPGQGTYEQYF
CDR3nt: TGTGCCATCAGTGACCCTGGACAGGGTACCTACGAGCAGTACTTC

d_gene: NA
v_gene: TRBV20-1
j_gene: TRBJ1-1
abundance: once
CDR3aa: CSARDQGLAAFF
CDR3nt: TGCAGTGCTAGAGATCAGGGCCTTGCAGCTTTCTTT

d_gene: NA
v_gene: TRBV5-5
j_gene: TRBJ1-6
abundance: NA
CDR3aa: CASSGDITDSPLHF
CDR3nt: TGTGCCAGCAGCGGAGACATTACGGATTCACCCCTCCACTTT

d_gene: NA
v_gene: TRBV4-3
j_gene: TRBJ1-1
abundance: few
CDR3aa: CASSQASRAEAFF
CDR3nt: TGCGCCAGCAGCCAAGCAAGCCGCGCTGAAGCTTTCTTT

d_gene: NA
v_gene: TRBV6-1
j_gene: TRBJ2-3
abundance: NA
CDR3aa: CASTTGRTDTQYF
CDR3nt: TGTGCCAGCACCACCGGACGCACAGATACGCAGTATTTT

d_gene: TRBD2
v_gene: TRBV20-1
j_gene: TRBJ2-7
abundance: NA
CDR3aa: CSASSLAGDEQYF
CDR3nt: TGCAGTGCTAGTAGCCTAGCGGGAGACGAGCAGTACTTC

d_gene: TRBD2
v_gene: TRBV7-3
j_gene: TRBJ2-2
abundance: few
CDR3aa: CASSPLAGNTGELFF
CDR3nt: TGTGCCAGCAGCCCTCTAGCGGGGAACACCGGGGAGCTGTTTTTT

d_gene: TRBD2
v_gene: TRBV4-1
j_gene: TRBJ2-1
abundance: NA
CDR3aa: CASSQPRTSSANEQFF
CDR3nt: TGCGCCAGCAGCCAACCTCGGACTAGTTCGGCCAATGAGCAGTTCTTC

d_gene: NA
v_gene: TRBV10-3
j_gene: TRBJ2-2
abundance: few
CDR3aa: CAISGDAANTGELFF
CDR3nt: TGTGCCATCAGTGGGGACGCAGCGAACACCGGGGAGCTGTTTTTT

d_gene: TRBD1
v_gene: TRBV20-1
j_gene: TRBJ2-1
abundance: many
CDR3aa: CSAAPGQGALASHNEQFF
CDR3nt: TGCAGTGCCGCCCCGGGACAGGGGGCGTTAGCCTCACACAATGAGCAGTTCTTC

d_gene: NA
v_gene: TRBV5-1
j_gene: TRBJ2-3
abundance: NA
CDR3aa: CASSLQGRADTQYF
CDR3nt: TGCGCCAGCAGCTTGCAGGGGAGGGCAGATACGCAGTATTTT

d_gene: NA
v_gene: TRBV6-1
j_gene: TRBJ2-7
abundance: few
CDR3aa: CASSPSVRRASYEQYF
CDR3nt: TGTGCCAGCAGCCCCTCTGTCCGGAGGGCCTCCTACGAGCAGTACTTC

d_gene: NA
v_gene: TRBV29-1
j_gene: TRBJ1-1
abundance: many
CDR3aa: CSVEGLRLTEAFF
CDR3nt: TGCAGCGTTGAGGGACTGAGACTCACTGAAGCTTTCTTT

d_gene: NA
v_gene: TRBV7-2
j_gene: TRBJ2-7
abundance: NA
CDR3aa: CASSSKLEQYF
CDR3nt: TGTGCCAGCAGCTCGAAGCTGGAGCAGTACTTC

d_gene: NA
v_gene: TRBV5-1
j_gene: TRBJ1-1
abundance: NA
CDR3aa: CASGRQAGMNTEAFF
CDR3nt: TGCGCCAGCGGAAGACAGGCCGGCATGAACACTGAAGCTTTCTTT

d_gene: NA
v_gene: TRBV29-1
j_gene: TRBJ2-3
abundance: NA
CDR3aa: CSVVGSSTTDTQYF
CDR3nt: TGCAGCGTTGTTGGATCAAGTACCACAGATACGCAGTATTTT

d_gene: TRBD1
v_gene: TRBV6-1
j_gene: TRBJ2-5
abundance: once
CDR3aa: CASLKPGQGKETQYF
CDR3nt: TGTGCCAGCCTAAAACCGGGACAGGGGAAAGAGACCCAGTACTTC

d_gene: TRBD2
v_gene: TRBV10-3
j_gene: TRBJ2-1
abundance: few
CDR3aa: CAISRGTSGSSSYNEQFF
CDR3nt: TGTGCCATCTCGCGGGGGACTAGCGGGAGCAGCTCCTACAATGAGCAGTTCTTC